This T cell receptor (beta chain) was obtained from a study of blood T cell repertoires in COVID-19. As for the study in general: Sites across the United States, Italy and Spain contributed samples from acute and convalescent COVID-19. The cDNA or gDNA used as material had been derived from T cells, B-cell-depleted T cells, or PBMCs.

Original processing methods: The assay estimated nucleated cells by amplifying reference gene primers. The table came from immunoSEQ multiplex PCR; TCRdb's copy has only in-frame clones and leaves some out. The V and J calls and clone size come from that table; D and trimming were worked out from the DNA. The table has about 170,000 clones, around 93% seen once; the top ten hold about 5%. Turning to this clone: The junction and the germline gene differ at one end; a read error may be behind it.

The CDR3 has 13 amino acids. Per germline, CDR1 SNHLY and CDR2 FYNNEI. Sequencing input: peripheral blood. This receptor was obtained from a woman in her fifties or sixties with acute or convalescent COVID-19. The V and J genes are TRBV2 and TRBJ2-5, with TRBD2 identical over 9 bases. The CDR3 loop is CASSELDAGGQHF. In nucleotides, the CDR3 is TGTGCCAGCAGTGAATTGGACGCGGGGGGGCAACACTTC.